This TCR beta chain was sequenced during a study of regulatory T cells in long-lasting Graves disease (TCRdb year 2021). Concerning the study at large: Antithyroid drugs had been taken for less than 3 months by newly diagnosed Graves' disease patients. The study was conducted in China and was registered as a clinical trial. Patients with persistent Graves' disease were compared with patients with newly diagnosed Graves' disease using TCR sequencing and RNA sequencing of peripheral blood. TCR sequencing covered some 13 persistent and around 20 newly diagnosed Graves' disease patients, approximately 33 samples in total. The paper as a whole reports these results and caveats: More public clonotypes were shared among persistent patients (under 3,000) than among newly diagnosed patients (more than 950). Compared with newly diagnosed patients, patients with persistent Graves' disease had lower TCR Shannon entropy and fewer highly expanded clones, which suggests clonal expansion. Sequencing and analysis were restricted to the TCR beta chain. Persistent disease showed preferential use of TRBV28, TRBJ1-2 and TRBJ2-5, whereas newly diagnosed disease favored TRBV20-1 and TRBJ2-1. Only peripheral blood was studied, because thyroid tissue, the primary lesion, was inaccessible. As a limitation, the authors acknowledged that the small sample size may reduce accuracy.

Note on this clonotype: The antigen it recognizes is unknown. No base quality information exists; no much larger clone differs at one position.

The CDR3 runs 14 residues from the cysteine to the phenylalanine. Just CDR3 DNA is preserved here, 42 bases in frame from base 1. According to the germline V gene, CDR1 reads MDHEN and CDR2 reads SYDVKM. Trimming takes 6 bases from V and 10 bases from J, and the germline ends sit 16 bases apart. Taken with the paper, the label for time point translates to: newly diagnosed GD, antithyroid drugs for less than 3 months. For both TCR sequencing and RNA sequencing, RNA was extracted from PBMCs in TRIzol. Graves' disease was diagnosed according to American Thyroid Association guidelines. The patients came from an endocrinology department in Xi'an, China. Each patient gave 9 to 10 milliliters of peripheral blood, collected in an EDTA anticoagulant tube. Ficoll Paque Plus density gradient separation was used to isolate PBMCs, and no additional T cell sorting was done. An Agilent 2100 Bioanalyzer and agarose gel were used to assess RNA quality, and a NanoDrop 2000 was used to measure RNA concentration.

The receptor library was made with multiplex PCR. Sequencer: Illumina HiSeq 4000. iRepertoire HTBI primers and Arm-PCR amplification of CDR3 regions were used to construct TCR beta libraries. Gel purification was performed on PCR products prior to sequencing. Concerning the study's data processing: Across samples, 60 to 70 TRBV and 14 TRBJ segments were identified and used for gene usage analysis of CDR3 amino acid clonotypes. COPE and FqMerger were used to merge the filtered high-quality paired reads into contigs. Contigs were aligned with BLAST to IMGT TRBV, TRBD and TRBJ reference genes, and CDR3 was defined per IMGT. Highly expanded clones were defined as clonotypes with a frequency above 0.1%. Shannon entropy served as the measure of repertoire diversity, while the Gini coefficient captured V-J evenness. Clonotypes shared by more than one individual were considered public. The public reads were quality trimmed at Q25 with fastp and then assembled into clones with MiXCR by TCRdb, keeping productive beta chains. Records with the same CDR3 protein are collapsed into one entry carrying the most frequent genes and DNA. The authors' filters were not applied to this entry. The sample records under 800,000 distinct CDR3 sequences, 16% of which are singletons. Roughly 18% of the sample is in the top ten clones.

The same sample was also used in a study of T cells in Graves' hyperthyroidism and ophthalmopathy. Per the second study: A patient counted as having stable Graves' hyperthyroidism if no progression to ophthalmopathy occurred over 18 months of follow-up. Hyperthyroidism patients were newly diagnosed, with disease duration under 2 months, and aged 18 to 65 years. Patients with uncontrolled infections, other autoimmune diseases, pregnancy or lactation were excluded. Diagnoses were established on the basis of clinical symptoms, serum thyroxine and TRAb, thyroid ultrasound, and orbital computed tomography. For the first round of RT-PCR on the TCR CDR3, the HTBI primer set was used together with the Qiagen OneStep RT-PCR kit. Most expanded thyroid clonotypes (frequency above 0.001) were also found in blood, which suggests that blood repertoires may mirror thyroid immune responses. In cross-validation, a model built on a 13 V-J signature told ophthalmopathy apart from stable hyperthyroidism with about 90% sensitivity and about 81% specificity, and in testing the same model reached 80%/75%. During validation, the model predicted progression to ophthalmopathy a median of about 5.9 months ahead of onset, with almost 71% sensitivity and less than 85% specificity. To identify TCR V-J signatures that set the groups apart, the researchers used a discovery cohort of approximately 98 patients, made up of about 44 with Graves' ophthalmopathy and some 56 with stable Graves' hyperthyroidism. An independent validation cohort of 18 to 20 hyperthyroidism patients and over 15 patients who later progressed to ophthalmopathy tested prospective prediction of ophthalmopathy. For training and testing, the 100 or so patients in the discovery cohort were randomly divided in a 7:3 ratio. In six Graves' hyperthyroidism patients, the study also compared T-cell repertoires from thyroid tissue with T-cell repertoires from blood. Following sampling, methimazole starting at 30 mg daily was given to hyperthyroidism patients, and high-dose intravenous methylprednisolone was given to ophthalmopathy patients. Libraries were constructed in a second round of multiplex PCR, after which size selection and purification were performed. Libraries were sequenced paired-end with 100 bp reads on an Illumina HiSeq2000. SOAPnuke was used to process the raw data, removing reads that contained adapters or uncalled bases, had a mean Phred below 15, or lacked an exact match to the constant primer or identifier. High-quality paired reads were merged with COPE v1.2.5, and unique nucleotide sequences were defined as clonotypes. MiTCR v1.1 was used to align the clonotypes against IMGT TRBV, TRBD and TRBJ reference segments. Analysis was restricted to V-J combinations with a frequency above 0.0001, which covered about 99% of repertoires. The TCS score was defined as F50 (clonal expansion) divided by E x V (chaos), with BLOSUM62-based TCRdist calculated between CDR3 peptides within each V-J. Welch's t-statistics and random forest reduced roughly 530 V-J features to 10 to 15, which were used in a naive Bayes classifier (R e1071). No statistical method was used to fix the sample size in advance, and group allocation was not hidden from the investigators. The paper describes TCR Vbeta CDR3 sequencing of about 140 peripheral blood samples, made up of 40 to 45 ophthalmopathy patients, more than 70 hyperthyroidism patients and 17 progressor patients.

The rearranged segments are TRBV28 and TRBJ1-6; the D gene is perhaps TRBD1, from 6 matching bases. Sequencing was performed on peripheral blood mononuclear cells (PBMCs), taken at new diagnosis, from a patient treated with antithyroid drugs. The clonotype comes from a woman in her twenties or thirties with Graves disease. Donor details come from another sample of the same person, matched by shared clones. This receptor has the CDR3 CASSIGGVGSPLHF. Read as DNA, the sequence is TGTGCCAGCAGCATAGGGGGGGTAGGATCACCCCTCCACTTT.